This T cell receptor (beta chain) was recorded in a study of T cells in Graves' hyperthyroidism and ophthalmopathy. Study-wide context: Peripheral blood was acquired at first diagnosis, ahead of any therapy whatsoever.

Study observations and caveats: Model-based prediction identified ophthalmopathy a median approximately 6.2 months prior to its onset.

Unmatched junction bases numbered 9, after V lost 6 bases and J lost 4 bases. Germline V lookup: CDR1 MDHEN, CDR2 SYDVKM. The CDR3 loop spans 15 amino acids. Ophthalmopathy cases met thresholds of Clinical Activity Score at least 3, NOSPECS grade at least 4 and duration under 3 months. Lactation, pregnancy, other autoimmune disease or uncontrolled infection excluded patients. Using RNA transcripts as the source, TCR beta CDR3 regions were amplified. HTBI primers were employed in a first-round RT-PCR of the TCR CDR3. MiXCR, run by TCRdb on the multiplex PCR reads, gives a single entry per CDR3 protein. The sample lists 600,000 to 700,000 distinct CDR3 sequences; approximately 15% were seen once. This clonotype was detected many times. The antigen is undetermined.

J is TRBJ1-1 and V is TRBV28; TRBD1 agrees at 9 bases. Sequenced material: blood. The sequence was collected from a woman aged 40 to 55 with Graves' ophthalmopathy. CDR3 residues: CASRPTGGFGTEAFF. CDR3 DNA: TGTGCCAGCAGGCCTACAGGGGGCTTCGGCACTGAAGCTTTCTTT.